The 23 T cell receptor beta chains reported below all come from one sample, sequenced in a study of vaccination effects on CD4 cells after COVID-19. TCRdb keeps only in-frame clones here, not all; method: immunoSEQ multiplex PCR. The sample consists of approximately 54,000 clones, around 80% of them appearing once. Sequencing in the ViraFEST assay came after antigen-specific CD4+ T cells had been expanded with viral peptide pools, which were used to stimulate PBMC. Following an approximately 10-day culture, CD4+ T cells were purified. The antigens of these receptors remain unknown. This specimen consisted of CD4+ T cells from PBMCs cultured with HCoV-229E spike peptides, obtained before COVID-19 vaccination. All receptors derive from a human donor who received a COVID-19 vaccine.

This rearrangement joins TRBV24-1 to TRBJ2-2, with 9 bases matching TRBD1. The germline V gene encodes CDR1 KGHDR and CDR2 SFDVKD. The V gene end was trimmed by 9 bases and the J gene end by 4 bases; junction bases not matched to a gene: 5. The CDR3 is made up of 14 amino acids. This chain's CDR3 is CATRGTGSTGELFF. CDR3 in DNA: TGTGCCACCCGGGGGACAGGGAGCACCGGGGAGCTGTTTTTT.

CDR3 sequence reads: CASSLARAPLNTIYF. In nucleotides, the CDR3 is TGTGCCAGCAGCTTAGCGAGGGCACCATTAAACACCATATATTTT. The V and J genes are TRBV7-9 and TRBJ1-3; D gene ambiguous. The CDR3 sequence is 15 residues long. The germline CDR1 and CDR2 sequences are SEHNR and FQNEAQ (reference sequence). V shed 0 bases and J shed 6 bases, with 12 bases lying between them.

V and J are TRBV27 and TRBJ2-2, with D possibly matching TRBD1 (6 bases). This CDR3 spans 15 amino acids. Trimming took 8 bases from V and 0 from J, leaving 13 bases between them. Germline loops: CDR1 MNHEY, CDR2 SMNVEV (reference sequence). The CDR3 region is CASRLAGANTGELFF. Written as DNA, the CDR3 is TGTGCCAGCCGCCTGGCAGGGGCGAACACCGGGGAGCTGTTTTTT.

The chain recombines TRBV24-1 with TRBJ2-6; the D gene is possibly TRBD1 (6 bases). CDR1 is KGHDR and CDR2 is SFDVKD in the germline V gene. V lost 4 bases and J 3 bases, leaving 12 bases between the germline ends. There are 16 residues in the CDR3. Here the CDR3 DNA reads TGTGCCACCAGTGAGTACAGGGTCGGTGGGGCCAACGTCCTGACTTTC. This gives the protein CATSEYRVGGANVLTF.

The chain recombines TRBV5-6 with TRBJ2-3, with D maybe TRBD1 (6 bases). The CDR3 contains 13 residues. The V end lost 0 bases, the J end lost 7 bases, and 9 bases lay between the germline ends. Germline V lookup: CDR1 SGHDT, CDR2 YYEEEE. CDR3 sequence (DNA): TGTGCCAGCAGCTTGGGGACAGCAAATACGCAGTATTTT. Amino acids: CASSLGTANTQYF.

This chain joins TRBV19 and TRBJ2-2, with D perhaps matching TRBD2 (7 bases). The V gene's germline CDR1 is LNHDA and CDR2 SQIVND (reference sequence). The CDR3 extends over 15 amino acids. V lost 6 bases to trimming and J lost 2 bases, with 13 bases between them. CDR3 amino acids: CASSPGGRNTGELFF. CDR3 coding DNA: TGTGCCAGTAGCCCGGGGGGCCGTAACACCGGGGAGCTGTTTTTT.

The gene calls are TRBV2 and TRBJ1-2, with 9 positions matching TRBD1. In germline, CDR1 is SNHLY, CDR2 FYNNEI. The CDR3 length is 13 residues. V shed 2 bases, J shed 6 bases, and the junction held 1 base outside the gene matches. The CDR3 DNA reads as TGTGCCAGCAGTGAAAGGGACAGGGATGGCTACACCTTC. This sequence encodes CASSERDRDGYTF.

This clone was seen only once. The chain employs TRBV5-1 and TRBJ2-3, with D perhaps TRBD2 (5 bases). Germline V CDR1 and CDR2: SGHRS, YFSETQ. V lost 3 bases to trimming and J lost 1 base, with 15 bases between them. The length of the CDR3 is 16 residues. In nucleotides, the CDR3 is TGCGCCAGCAGCTCCTTGGGGATGAGGGGCACAGATACGCAGTATTTT. Translated, it gives CASSSLGMRGTDTQYF.

This chain joins TRBV14 and TRBJ2-3, with D possibly being TRBD2 (7 bases). With 4 bases removed from V and 3 bases from J, the gap between germline ends came to 14 bases. This CDR3 spans 15 amino acids. CDR1 and CDR2 (germline): SGHDN, FVKESK. CDR3 sequence reads: CASSRGGAGTDTQYF. For the CDR3, the DNA is TGTGCCAGCAGCCGTGGGGGGGCCGGGACAGATACGCAGTATTTT.

The chain uses TRBV4-1 and TRBJ2-6; D might be TRBD1 (5 bases). V lost 1 base to trimming and J lost 0 bases, with 16 bases between them. Germline loops: CDR1 MGHRA, CDR2 YSYEKL. The CDR3 extends over 19 amino acids. The CDR3 DNA follows: TGCGCCAGCAGCCAAGTGGTGGCAGGGAAACCCTCTGGGGCCAACGTCCTGACTTTC. Its translation is CASSQVVAGKPSGANVLTF.

The V and J genes are TRBV5-6 and TRBJ1-6; 9 bases line up with TRBD1. CDR1 and CDR2 (germline): SGHDT, YYEEEE. This CDR3 comprises 14 residues. V trimming: 4 bases; J trimming: 8 bases; junction bases outside the gene matches: 4. The CDR3 DNA follows: TGTGCCAGCAGCGCCCGGGACAGGGATTCACCCCTCCACTTT. Translation gives CASSARDRDSPLHF.

About this clone: A junction end diverges from the germline sequence, so it may reflect a read error. The genes are TRBV7-9 and TRBJ1-3; unclear D gene. From germline, CDR1 is SEHNR and CDR2 FQNEAQ (reference sequence). The CDR3 loop spans 17 amino acids. CDR3 sequence (DNA): TGTGCCAGCAGCTTAGGGGGATTAGGTGGATCTGGAGACACCATATATTTT. Protein sequence: CASSLGGLGGSGDTIYF.

V gene TRBV6-5 combines with J gene TRBJ2-2, with 16 bases that match TRBD2. From germline, CDR1 is MNHEY and CDR2 SVGAGI. The CDR3 spans 16 residues. J lost 9 bases, V lost 2 bases, and 3 bases had no gene match. CDR3 DNA: TGTGCCAGCAGTTACGGGACTAGCGGGGGGGCCCGGGAGCTGTTTTTT. Its protein is CASSYGTSGGARELFF.

The chain joins TRBV6-5 to TRBJ2-7; the match to TRBD1 covers 8 bases. J lost 3 bases, V lost 7 bases, and 11 bases had no gene match. The CDR3 is made up of 15 amino acids. CDR1 and CDR2 (germline): MNHEY, SVGAGI. In nucleotides, the CDR3 is TGTGCCAGCACCAGAACCGGGACAGGCCTCTACGAGCAGTACGTC. Translation gives CASTRTGTGLYEQYV.

This chain connects TRBV4-1 to TRBJ1-5, with D possibly matching TRBD1 (6 bases). V lost 1 base and J lost 6, with 10 bases in between. CDR1 and CDR2 (germline): MGHRA, YSYEKL. The CDR3 consists of 14 residues. The chain's CDR3 is CASSQGGGRQPQHF. CDR3 DNA sequence: TGCGCCAGCAGCCAAGGGGGGGGCCGTCAGCCCCAGCATTTT.

As DNA, the CDR3 is TGCGCCAGCGGAGTGGGGGGGGGCCACGAGCAGTACGTC. This gives the protein CASGVGGGHEQYV. V gene TRBV10-2 combines with J gene TRBJ2-7, with D maybe TRBD2 (7 bases). CDR3 length: 13 residues. The V gene's germline CDR1 is WSHSY and CDR2 SAAADI. V lost 8 bases and J 5 bases, leaving 16 bases between the germline ends.

The chain is built from TRBV11-2 and TRBJ1-1; 9 bases fit TRBD1. Losses at the gene ends were 1 base for V and 4 bases for J; bases not matched to a gene: 7. This CDR3 is 16 amino acids long. Germline V lookup: CDR1 SGHAT, CDR2 FQNNGV. The CDR3 is CASSLGDRARSTEAFF. Written as DNA, the CDR3 is TGTGCCAGCAGCTTAGGGGACAGGGCACGGAGCACTGAAGCTTTCTTT. Drawing the rest from reference TRBV11-2 and TRBJ1-1, the complete variable domain is EAGVAQSPRYKIIEKRQSVAFWCNPISGHATLYWYQQILGQGPKLLIQFQNNGVVDDSQLPKDRFSAERLKGVDSTLKIQPAKLEDSAVYLCASSLGDRARSTEAFFGQGTRLTVV.

This chain joins TRBV5-1 and TRBJ1-3; the D gene is possibly TRBD1 (6 bases). Between the trimmed V and J ends, which lost 4 bases and 0 bases, there was a span of 11 bases. From germline, CDR1 is SGHRS and CDR2 YFSETQ. The CDR3 spans 15 residues. The CDR3 region is CASSLATGSGNTIYF. In DNA, the CDR3 is TGCGCCAGCAGCCTGGCGACAGGCTCTGGAAACACCATATATTTT.

This chain joins TRBV29-1 and TRBJ1-2, with 7 bases lining up with TRBD1. The germline V gene has CDR1 SQVTM and CDR2 ANQGSEA. The CDR3 is 14 residues long. With 6 bases clipped from V and 8 bases from J, the junction kept 15 bases outside the gene matches. The CDR3 region is CSVPTGSGRIGYTF. DNA of the CDR3: TGCAGCGTCCCGACAGGGAGTGGTAGAATAGGCTACACCTTC.

V is TRBV6-4 and J is TRBJ2-7; no clear D gene. With 4 bases removed from V and 4 bases from J, the gap between germline ends came to 20 bases. Germline CDR1 and CDR2: MRHNA and SNTAGT. The CDR3 runs 16 residues. The CDR3 sequence is CASSGVAAISLYEQYV. CDR3 in DNA: TGTGCCAGCAGTGGAGTCGCAGCCATTAGCCTTTACGAGCAGTACGTC.

The chain employs TRBV9 and TRBJ1-5, with a possible D match to TRBD1 (5 bases). The CDR3 is 13 amino acids. The germline V gene has CDR1 SGDLS and CDR2 YYNGEE. V shed 4 bases and J shed 7 bases, with 12 bases lying between them. The CDR3 nucleotides read TGTGCCAGCAGCACAAATGGGGGGCAGCCCCAGCATTTT. As protein: CASSTNGGQPQHF.

The sample holds one count of this clone. The rearrangement uses TRBV6-5 and TRBJ2-5, with 11 bases fitting TRBD2. The CDR3 runs to 16 residues. The ends lost 4 bases at V and 6 bases at J; junction bases unmatched: 10. Per the germline V gene, CDR1 is MNHEY and CDR2 is SVGAGI. The chain's CDR3 is CASSSTSGAGRKTQYF. The CDR3 nucleotides are TGTGCCAGCAGTTCGACTAGCGGGGCAGGAAGGAAGACCCAGTACTTC.

This chain links TRBV5-6 with TRBJ1-2, with a weak D call TRBD1 (6 bases). Germline CDR1 and CDR2: SGHDT and YYEEEE. The CDR3 is 15 amino acids. The V end was cut by 2 bases, the J end by 5 bases, with 16 bases between. CDR3 residues: CASSFGQSWRYGYTF. The DNA for the CDR3 is TGTGCCAGCAGCTTCGGACAGTCTTGGCGTTATGGCTACACCTTC.